The 26 T cell receptor beta chains given below trace back to one sample, sequenced in a study of blood T cells in healthy people across ages. The authors ran a second PCR of about 7 to 11 cycles using a sample-barcoded 5' primer and a J-beta primer mix. TCRdb recomputed calls from the 5' RACE reads with MiXCR, one row per CDR3 protein. This table holds 800,000 or so distinct CDR3 sequences, approximately 65% found once. Sequenced material: blood. All receptors derive from a man younger than 40 in good health.

The sample holds a few counts of this clonotype. The chain is built from TRBV29-1 and TRBJ1-1; D gene ambiguous. This CDR3 has 12 residues. V dropped 7 bases and J dropped 6 bases, with 15 bases sitting between them. CDR1 is SQVTM and CDR2 is ANQGSEA in the germline V gene. The CDR3 bases are TGCAGCGCCCAGACCTCGAGCGCTGAAGCTTTCTTT. Translated, it gives CSAQTSSAEAFF. The full variable domain, with the rest looked up from reference TRBV29-1 and TRBJ1-1, is SAVISQKPSRDICQRGTSLTIQCQVDSQVTMMFWYRQQPGQSLTLIATANQGSEATYESGFVIDKFPISRPNLTFSTLTVSNMSPEDSSIYLCSAQTSSAEAFFGQGTRLTVV.

This chain uses TRBV7-3 with TRBJ2-7; D is possibly TRBD1 or TRBD2 (5 bases each). The CDR3 has 14 amino acids. The germline V gene has CDR1 SGHTA and CDR2 FQGTGA. The V and J ends lost 5 bases and 6 bases respectively, with 17 bases between them. The CDR3 loop reads CASSPTSGAGEQYF. The DNA for the CDR3 is TGTGCCAGCAGCCCGACTTCTGGGGCGGGCGAGCAGTACTTC.

This sequence joins TRBV29-1 and TRBJ2-4, with TRBD2 as a possible D gene (5 bases). CDR1 and CDR2 from the germline V gene are SQVTM and ANQGSEA. This CDR3 has 15 residues. V gave up 4 bases and J gave up 5 bases, with 18 bases separating them. CDR3 sequence (DNA): TGCAGCGTTGGAAGGGAGAGAGCGAGGGAAAACATTCAGTACTTC. Translated: CSVGRERARENIQYF.

This chain joins TRBV5-1 and TRBJ1-2; the D is unclear. V lost 4 bases, J lost 3 bases, and 10 bases lay in between. Germline CDR1 reads SGHRS; CDR2 reads YFSETQ. The length of the CDR3 is 13 residues. In DNA, the CDR3 is TGCGCCAGCAGCGACGGGAGTCACTATGGCTACACCTTC. It specifies CASSDGSHYGYTF.

The chain employs TRBV10-3 and TRBJ2-3; D is unresolved. Germline V CDR1 and CDR2: ENHRY, SYGVKD. CDR3 length: 13 residues. Trimming left V 3 bases short and J 6 bases short, with 10 bases between. The CDR3 protein is CAISDRGPDTQYF. The CDR3, as DNA: TGTGCCATCAGTGATCGTGGCCCCGATACGCAGTATTTT.

CDR3 protein: CASSLASGGLRADTQYF. The CDR3 DNA reads as TGTGCCAGCAGTTTGGCTAGCGGGGGACTTAGGGCAGATACGCAGTATTTT. This chain links TRBV12-3 or TRBV12-4 with TRBJ2-3; 10 bases match TRBD2. The CDR3 spans 17 residues. The junction had 10 bases not matched to a gene; V was cut back by 3 bases and J by 4 bases.

This clonotype has more than one count but fewer than ten. The V gene is TRBV7-8, the J gene TRBJ2-7, with D tentatively TRBD2 (7 bases). The assigned J gene may be wrong: the sequence end matches TRBJ2-5 better. The germline CDR1 and CDR2 sequences are SGHVS and FQNEAQ. The CDR3 extends over 16 amino acids. The DNA for the CDR3 is TGTGCCAGCAGCTTAGCGGTGGGGGGGCGGTCGGAGACCCAGTACTTC. Translation gives CASSLAVGGRSETQYF.

CDR3 nucleotide sequence: TGTGCCAGCAGCCCCGACAGGCCCCTCGAGCAGTACTTC. Its protein is CASSPDRPLEQYF. V and J are TRBV11-2 and TRBJ2-4; D is possibly TRBD1 (6 bases). The tail of the sequence fits TRBJ2-7 better, so the J call may be wrong. The CDR3 loop spans 13 amino acids. Per germline, CDR1 SGHAT and CDR2 FQNNGV.

The gene calls are TRBV29-1 and TRBJ2-1, with D tentatively TRBD2 (6 bases). V lost 5 bases to trimming and J lost 4 bases, with 21 bases between them. In germline, CDR1 is SQVTM, CDR2 ANQGSEA. CDR3 size: 16 residues. CDR3: CSVSQGLREIYNEQFF. In DNA form, the CDR3 reads TGCAGCGTTTCTCAGGGACTGCGGGAAATATACAATGAGCAGTTCTTC.

The gene calls are TRBV20-1 and TRBJ2-4; no clear D. Germline CDR1 reads DFQATT; CDR2 reads SNEGSKA (reference sequence). This CDR3 has 12 amino acids. V gave up 0 bases and J gave up 8 bases, with 8 bases separating them. CDR3 bases: TGCAGTGCTAGAGATGTAGGGTACATTCAGTACTTC. It codes for CSARDVGYIQYF.

The CDR3 coding sequence is TGTGCCAGCAGTTTCGGGACAGGGCTTACCTACGAGCAGTACTTC. It is translated as CASSFGTGLTYEQYF. The chain has TRBV7-8 and TRBJ2-7; 9 bases align to TRBD1. This CDR3 has 15 amino acids. V shed 6 bases and J 2 bases; nucleotides not matched to a gene: 8. Germline CDR1 reads SGHVS; CDR2 reads FQNEAQ.

The chain is built from TRBV28 and TRBJ2-1, with TRBD1 as a possible D gene (6 bases). This CDR3 contains 12 residues. Per germline, CDR1 MDHEN and CDR2 SYDVKM. CDR3 in amino acids: CAVQRGSNEQFF. For the CDR3, the DNA is TGTGCAGTCCAGAGGGGGTCCAATGAGCAGTTCTTC.

The chain employs TRBV29-1 and TRBJ2-1, with D perhaps matching TRBD2 (5 bases). The germline V and J ends were trimmed by 7 bases and 2 bases, with 15 bases remaining between them. CDR1 SQVTM and CDR2 ANQGSEA come from the germline V gene. The CDR3 contains 14 residues. The CDR3 loop is CSDTGGLTYNEQFF. As DNA, the CDR3 is TGCAGCGATACTGGAGGACTGACCTACAATGAGCAGTTCTTC.

The V and J genes are TRBV5-1 and TRBJ2-4; D unresolved. The J call could be wrong; TRBJ2-7 is a better fit for the DNA end. Germline values: CDR1 SGHRS, CDR2 YFSETQ. The CDR3 runs to 13 residues. This CDR3 reads CASSLEGNYEQYF. CDR3 coding DNA: TGCGCCAGCAGCTTGGAAGGGAACTACGAGCAGTACTTC.

The chain is built from TRBV15 and TRBJ2-3; D possibly corresponds to TRBD1 (5 bases). The CDR3 covers 16 residues. The V gene's germline CDR1 is LNHNV and CDR2 YYDKDF (reference sequence). V was trimmed by 0 bases and J by 1 base, leaving 11 bases between them. Written as DNA, the CDR3 is TGTGCCACCAGCAGAGAGAGGTTAGGGGGCACAGATACGCAGTATTTT. Amino acids: CATSRERLGGTDTQYF.

This clonotype was counted between two and nine times. The rearrangement uses TRBV4-3 and TRBJ2-7; 8 bases are shared with TRBD1. In germline, CDR1 is LGHNA, CDR2 YSLEER. This CDR3 has 15 amino acids. V shed 4 bases, J shed 4 bases, and the junction held 9 bases outside the gene matches. CDR3 sequence reads: CASSLGQGEVYEQYF. The CDR3 nucleotides are TGCGCCAGCAGCCTCGGACAGGGAGAGGTTTACGAGCAGTACTTC.

The chain is built from TRBV7-8 and TRBJ2-5, with D possibly matching TRBD2 (5 bases). This CDR3 is 14 amino acids long. Trimming stripped 1 base from V and 3 bases from J, with 9 bases between. CDR1 is SGHVS and CDR2 is FQNEAQ in the germline V gene. CDR3 sequence: CASSLGPGEETQYF. The CDR3 nucleotides are TGTGCCAGCAGCTTAGGCCCCGGGGAAGAGACCCAGTACTTC.

This clonotype was picked up one time. The conserved closing phenylalanine or tryptophan is absent in this CDR3, likely reflecting a read error. This sequence joins TRBV11-2 and TRBJ2-5; no clear D. Trimming took 4 bases from V and 2 from J, leaving 11 bases between them. Germline lookup yields CDR1 SGHAT and CDR2 FQNNGV. This CDR3 comprises 14 residues. DNA for the CDR3: TGTGCCAGCAGCTCTCAGAGATTACAAGAGACCCAGTACCTC. Amino acid sequence: CASSSQRLQETQYL.

J is TRBJ1-6 and V is TRBV12-3 or TRBV12-4; weak D call: TRBD1 (6 bases). The germline V and J ends were trimmed by 4 bases and 7 bases, with 17 bases remaining between them. The CDR3 length is 16 residues. CDR3 in DNA: TGTGCCAGCAGTTCTCTCGAGACAGGAGTAAATTCACCCCTCCACTTT. Protein product: CASSSLETGVNSPLHF.

The CDR3 reads CASSEGTFNQPQHF. The CDR3 coding sequence is TGTGCCAGCAGTGAAGGGACCTTTAATCAGCCCCAGCATTTT. V and J are TRBV7-2 and TRBJ1-5; TRBD1 might be the D (5 bases). Looked up from germline, CDR1 is SGHTA and CDR2 is FQGNSA. This CDR3 region has 14 residues. V lost 6 bases and J 4 bases, leaving 13 bases between the germline ends. The entire variable domain, with the rest obtained from reference TRBV7-2 and TRBJ1-5, is as follows: GAGVSQSPSNKVTEKGKDVELRCDPISGHTALYWYRQSLGQGLEFLIYFQGNSAPDKSGLPSDRFSAERTGGSVSTLTIQRTQQEDSAVYLCASSEGTFNQPQHFGDGTRLSIL.

V gene TRBV12-3 or TRBV12-4 combines with J gene TRBJ2-3, with no clear D. V was clipped by 10 bases and J by 2 bases, with 4 bases between them. This CDR3 is built from 10 residues. Here the CDR3 reads CAISTDTQYF. CDR3 coding DNA: TGTGCCATTTCCACAGATACGCAGTATTTT.

This chain uses TRBV5-6 with TRBJ1-2; D not certain. V lost 0 bases to trimming and J lost 4 bases, with 10 bases between them. This CDR3 has 14 residues. The germline gives CDR1 SGHDT, CDR2 YYEEEE. As DNA, the CDR3 is TGTGCCAGCAGCTTGGCCGACCTATTCTATGGCTACACCTTC. It is translated as CASSLADLFYGYTF.

The genes are TRBV28 and TRBJ2-6; maybe TRBD2 (6 bases). The CDR3 extends over 19 amino acids. Trimming pared 6 bases from V and 0 bases from J, leaving 21 bases between. In germline, CDR1 is MDHEN, CDR2 SYDVKM. CDR3 in DNA: TGTGCCAGCAGCGCCCCCGGGACGGGACTTTACTCTGGGGCCAACGTCCTGACTTTC. Its translation is CASSAPGTGLYSGANVLTF.

The chain is built from TRBV24-1 and TRBJ2-1; maybe TRBD1 (5 bases). The CDR3 contains 13 residues. The V end lost 4 bases, the J end lost 12 bases, and 15 bases lay between the germline ends. Per germline, CDR1 KGHDR and CDR2 SFDVKD. The CDR3 bases are TGTGCCACCAGTGAACTGCAGGGTTACGCGCAGTTCTTC. Amino acids: CATSELQGYAQFF.

CDR3 in DNA: TGTGCCAGCAGCTACCAGGGTATCGGGAGCTACGAGCAGTACTTC. This sequence encodes CASSYQGIGSYEQYF. The V and J genes are TRBV12-3 or TRBV12-4 and TRBJ2-7, with a weak D call TRBD2 (6 bases). Trimming cost V 6 bases and J 3 bases, with 18 bases left between them. The length of the CDR3 is 15 residues.

The V and J genes are TRBV12-3 or TRBV12-4 and TRBJ1-5, with 8 bases identical to TRBD1. J lost 5 bases, V lost 6 bases, and 6 bases had no gene match. The CDR3 length is 14 residues. CDR3 DNA: TGTGCCAGCAGCCATACAGGGGGGGATCAGCCCCAGCATTTT. Translating it yields CASSHTGGDQPQHF.